These 17 T cell receptor beta chains share one sample of origin, sequenced in a study of T cells in Graves' hyperthyroidism and ophthalmopathy. RNA transcripts provided the source from which TCR beta CDR3 regions were amplified. Researchers ran a first-round RT-PCR on the TCR CDR3 using the HTBI primer set. Via MiXCR, TCRdb re-called the multiplex PCR reads, giving one row per CDR3 protein. This sample yields over 250,000 distinct CDR3 sequences, of which roughly an eighth are seen a single time; approximately 35% belongs to the top ten. The sample consisted of blood. All receptors come from a woman aged 40 to 50 with Graves' ophthalmopathy.

Ten or more counts support this clonotype. The genes are TRBV12-3 or TRBV12-4 and TRBJ2-2; 15 bases match TRBD2. The CDR3 runs to 17 residues. With V trimmed by 8 bases and J by 4 bases, 8 bases remained unmatched. For the CDR3, the DNA is TGTGCCAGCCTCTGGACTAGCGGGAGGGCCTTCACCGGGGAGCTGTTTTTT. This sequence encodes CASLWTSGRAFTGELFF.

This chain connects TRBV5-5 to TRBJ1-6, with D possibly being TRBD1 (6 bases). The V and J ends lost 4 bases and 7 bases respectively, with 9 bases between them. CDR3 size: 13 residues. CDR1 is SGHKS and CDR2 is YYEKEE in the germline V gene (reference sequence). CDR3: CASSDQGNSPLHF. The DNA for the CDR3 is TGTGCCAGCAGCGATCAGGGGAATTCACCCCTCCACTTT.

There are many counts of this clonotype. The chain employs TRBV7-8 and TRBJ2-1; 10 nucleotides line up with TRBD2. This CDR3 is 17 amino acids long. The J segment lost 8 bases and the V segment lost 5 bases, leaving 15 bases of the junction unmatched. Germline values: CDR1 SGHVS, CDR2 FQNEAQ. This CDR3 reads CASSLRGLAGVSDEQFF. The CDR3 DNA is TGTGCCAGCAGCCTCAGGGGCCTAGCGGGAGTATCGGATGAGCAGTTCTTC.

The CDR3 DNA is TGTGCCAGTAGTAGCGGGGGGACCTACGAGCAGTACTTC. Its translation is CASSSGGTYEQYF. This chain links TRBV19 with TRBJ2-7, with 8 bases fitting TRBD2. Germline lookup yields CDR1 LNHDA and CDR2 SQIVND (reference sequence). J lost 2 bases, V lost 4 bases, and 1 base had no gene match. This CDR3 contains 13 residues.

A remark on this clonotype: A much larger clone lies one base from this, so it may be a read error. The V call is TRBV2, the J call TRBJ2-7; possible D gene TRBD2, 5 bases. The length of the CDR3 is 13 residues. Germline-derived CDR1 and CDR2 are SNHLY and FYNNEI. As DNA, the CDR3 is TGTGCCAGCAGGGACGGTTTCGACTACGAGCGGTACTTC. It codes for CASRDGFDYERYF.

The chain combines TRBV3-1 with TRBJ2-5; 11 nucleotides line up with TRBD2. The CDR3 spans 18 residues. Unmatched junction bases numbered 11, after V lost 4 bases and J lost 1 base. Germline assignment: CDR1 LGHDT and CDR2 YNNKEL (reference sequence). The chain's CDR3 is CASSLTIHGTSGQETQYF. In DNA form, the CDR3 reads TGTGCCAGCAGCCTCACTATCCATGGGACTAGCGGCCAAGAGACCCAGTACTTC.

This clonotype was observed many times. This rearrangement joins TRBV20-1 to TRBJ1-1; D possibly corresponds to TRBD1 (6 bases). Between the trimmed V and J ends, which lost 7 bases and 1 base, there was a span of 19 bases. The CDR3 contains 15 residues. From germline, CDR1 is DFQATT and CDR2 SNEGSKA (reference sequence). DNA of the CDR3: TGCAGTGGAATACCCGGGGGCAGCGGGAACACTGAAGCTTTCTTT. It codes for CSGIPGGSGNTEAFF.

This clonotype was recorded a few times. This rearrangement joins TRBV19 to TRBJ2-2; D remains ambiguous. Germline CDR1 reads LNHDA; CDR2 reads SQIVND (reference sequence). Trimming removed 7 bases at V and 7 bases at J, with 7 bases between. The CDR3 is 11 residues long. Written as DNA, the CDR3 is TGTGCCAGTAAAAGAGACGGGGAGCTGTTTTTT. The encoded protein is CASKRDGELFF.

In its sample, this clonotype was seen many times. V usage is TRBV2 and J usage is TRBJ2-6; the D gene could be TRBD1 or TRBD2 (5 bases each). V lost 4 bases and J 4 bases, leaving 8 bases between the germline ends. Germline V gene lookup returns CDR1 SNHLY and CDR2 FYNNEI. CDR3 length equals 14 residues. The CDR3 spells CASSVGAGANVLTF. The CDR3 DNA reads TGTGCCAGCAGTGTCGGGGCCGGGGCCAACGTCCTGACTTTC.

This clonotype has a handful of counts. The rearrangement joins TRBV19 to TRBJ1-5; possible D gene TRBD1, 6 bases. The germline V and J ends were trimmed by 5 bases and 6 bases, with 17 bases remaining between them. Germline V gives CDR1 LNHDA, CDR2 SQIVND (reference sequence). The CDR3 loop spans 15 amino acids. As DNA, the CDR3 is TGTGCCAGTAGTGTACGTGAAAGGGGGGGTCAGCCCCAGCATTTT. Protein: CASSVRERGGQPQHF.

This clonotype was counted ten times or more. This chain joins TRBV10-3 and TRBJ1-1, with D perhaps matching TRBD1 (6 bases). CDR3 length: 12 residues. From germline, CDR1 is ENHRY and CDR2 SYGVKD. The V end lost 2 bases, the J end lost 9 bases, and 10 bases lay between the germline ends. CDR3 region: CAISEEGGKAFF. The CDR3 bases are TGTGCCATCAGTGAGGAGGGGGGCAAAGCTTTCTTT.

Points on this clonotype: A junction end diverges from the germline sequence, so it may reflect a read error. The chain carries TRBV11-2 and TRBJ2-5; D perhaps matches TRBD2 (5 bases). The CDR3 loop spans 14 amino acids. Looked up from germline, CDR1 is SGHAT and CDR2 is FQNNGV. This CDR3 reads CASGLATKQETQYF. The CDR3 DNA follows: TGTGCCAGCGGCTTAGCGACCAAACAAGAGACCCAGTACTTC.

This clonotype was counted a few times. V and J are TRBV12-3 or TRBV12-4 and TRBJ2-7; 8 bases are shared with TRBD2. The CDR3 has 15 residues. J gave up 5 bases and V 3 bases, and 9 bases lay outside the gene matches. The CDR3 here is CASSFLPAGAHEQYF. CDR3 nucleotides: TGTGCCAGCAGTTTTCTCCCAGCGGGAGCCCACGAGCAGTACTTC.

This clonotype was recorded a few times. V usage is TRBV19 and J usage is TRBJ1-5, with 10 bases that match TRBD1. The CDR3 sequence is 16 residues long. Germline CDR1 is LNHDA and CDR2 is SQIVND (reference sequence). V gave up 5 bases and J gave up 7 bases; unmatched junction bases: 11. CDR3: CASSPLTGQGKQPQHF. CDR3 in DNA: TGTGCCAGTAGTCCGCTGACGGGACAGGGGAAGCAGCCCCAGCATTTT.

The table lists this clonotype with many counts. The gene calls are TRBV2 and TRBJ2-7; D gene unclear. Germline CDR1 and CDR2: SNHLY and FYNNEI. V shed 8 bases and J shed 3 bases, with 14 bases lying between them. The CDR3 totals 13 residues. CDR3 bases: TGTGCCAGCCGAGAGGAAGACCTCTACGAGCAGTACTTC. Its protein is CASREEDLYEQYF.

This clonotype appeared many times. The rearrangement uses TRBV7-9 and TRBJ1-6, with D tentatively TRBD1 (5 bases). The CDR3 has 14 residues. Trimming took 3 bases from V and 8 from J, leaving 11 bases between them. Germline V gene lookup returns CDR1 SEHNR and CDR2 FQNEAQ (reference sequence). DNA of the CDR3: TGTGCCAGCAGCTTGGCAGGAGGGGATTCACCCCTCCACTTT. Translated, it gives CASSLAGGDSPLHF. Using reference TRBV7-9 and TRBJ1-6 for the parts outside the CDR3, the full variable domain is DTGVSQNPRHKITKRGQNVTFRCDPISEHNRLYWYRQTLGQGPEFLTYFQNEAQLEKSRLLSDRFSAERPKGSFSTLEIQRTEQGDSAMYLCASSLAGGDSPLHFGNGTRLTVT.

The chain has TRBV12-3 or TRBV12-4 and TRBJ2-5; possibly TRBD2 for D (6 bases). The length of the CDR3 is 15 residues. The V gene lost 6 bases and the J gene lost 2 bases, with 16 bases spanning the gap. The CDR3 DNA follows: TGTGCCAGCAGAAGATCCGGGACTTCACAAGAGACCCAGTACTTC. Translating gives CASRRSGTSQETQYF.